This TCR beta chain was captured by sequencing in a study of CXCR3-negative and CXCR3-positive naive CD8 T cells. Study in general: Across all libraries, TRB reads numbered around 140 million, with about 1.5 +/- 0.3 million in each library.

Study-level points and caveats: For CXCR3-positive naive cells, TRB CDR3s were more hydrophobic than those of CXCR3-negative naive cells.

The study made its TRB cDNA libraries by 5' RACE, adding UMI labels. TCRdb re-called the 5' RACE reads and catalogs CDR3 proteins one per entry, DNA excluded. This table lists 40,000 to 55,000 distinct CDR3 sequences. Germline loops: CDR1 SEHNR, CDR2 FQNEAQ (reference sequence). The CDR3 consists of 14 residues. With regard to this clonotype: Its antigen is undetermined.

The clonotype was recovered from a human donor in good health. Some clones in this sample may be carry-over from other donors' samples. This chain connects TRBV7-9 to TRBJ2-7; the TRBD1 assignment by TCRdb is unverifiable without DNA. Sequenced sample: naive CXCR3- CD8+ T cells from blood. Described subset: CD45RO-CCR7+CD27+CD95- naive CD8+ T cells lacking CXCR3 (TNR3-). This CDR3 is CASSGGTGLHEQYF.